These T cell receptor beta chains were read from a single sample in a study of blood T cell repertoires in COVID-19. Assay: immunoSEQ multiplex PCR; the TCRdb copy retains only in-frame clones and omits some. Here the sample spans more than 75,000 clones, 75% to 90% being singletons. Sequenced: peripheral blood. The receptors come from a woman aged 80 or older with active or convalescent COVID-19. Each CDR3 is given without its conserved first and last residue.

J gene	V gene	CDR3 protein
TRBJ1-2	TRBV30	AWTRDRAPYNYGYT
TRBJ2-7	TRBV11-2	ASSSTRGGTYEQY
TRBJ2-5	TRBV5-1	ASSLMEAGVGQETQY
TRBJ1-2	TRBV15	ATSRDPRAEEGGYT
TRBJ1-1	TRBV20-1	SASMNTEAF
TRBJ2-7	TRBV7-9	ASSLIVGGYYEQY
TRBJ2-1	TRBV5-1	ASSPTSGTGNEQF
TRBJ1-1	TRBV5-6	ASSRGINTEAF
TRBJ1-1	TRBV15	ATSRRDTVGTEAF
TRBJ1-2	TRBV28	ASSLTARVDYGYT
TRBJ2-7	TRBV2	ASSLGIYEQY
TRBJ1-2	TRBV27	ATTTGGNYGYT
TRBJ1-5	TRBV7-2	ASSSGEGRSGPQH
TRBJ1-2	TRBV6-5	ASSPQGIYGYT
TRBJ1-1	TRBV2	ASSGGPQGGGTEAF
TRBJ2-5	TRBV5-6	ASSLAGETQY
TRBJ1-4	TRBV19	ASSMRGPNEKLF
TRBJ1-2	TRBV2	ASQKTGVNYGYT
TRBJ2-5	TRBV5-8	ASSPGQGATQY
TRBJ2-7	TRBV5-1	ASSLAAGRGYEQY
TRBJ2-1	TRBV9	ASSVGGTTLGNNEQF
TRBJ1-3	TRBV4-2	ASSKSTGYSGNTIY
TRBJ2-2	TRBV7-8	ASSRDGAGELF
TRBJ2-6	TRBV5-1	ASSSQAGTGANVLT
TRBJ1-1	TRBV5-1	ASSGEDRGDTEAF
TRBJ1-1	TRBV5-8	ASSWGLENTEAF
TRBJ2-7	TRBV15	ATSRDKRGGDEQY
TRBJ2-1	TRBV19	ASSKQTNEQF
TRBJ2-2	TRBV6-6	ASSYSHGEGVLF
TRBJ2-3	TRBV4-2	ASSTAVAGGRGTDTQY
TRBJ2-3	TRBV5-3	ARSFLRGTLERDTQY
TRBJ2-5	TRBV6-2/TRBV6-3	ASSYHTSGQETQY
TRBJ1-5	TRBV27	ASSWTGAGQPQH
TRBJ2-2	TRBV2	ASSEQQGNTGELF
TRBJ2-1	TRBV7-3	ASSPPGAYNEQF
TRBJ2-7	TRBV5-1	ASSPTVGGYEQY
TRBJ2-3	TRBV6-5	ASSRHTDTQY
TRBJ1-5	TRBV7-5	ARSFGGRGNQPQH
TRBJ2-5	TRBV2	ASTLAEETQY
TRBJ1-1	TRBV7-2	ATTGGSSASEAF
TRBJ2-2	TRBV11-3	ASSLGLAGDTPGELF
TRBJ2-5	TRBV12-5	ASGLPFQGAETQY
TRBJ1-1	TRBV4-2	ASSQDQGMNTEAF
TRBJ1-4	TRBV5-1	ASSWSATKNEKLF
TRBJ1-2	TRBV6-2/TRBV6-3	ASSNLGTGVRYGYT
TRBJ2-3	TRBV7-8	ASSLGGPDTQY
TRBJ2-3	TRBV7-3	ASSPGTGSTDTQY
TRBJ1-2	TRBV28	AADDRGQGYGYT
TRBJ1-4	TRBV7-2	ASSLRRITGGDEKLF
TRBJ2-3	TRBV4-1	ASSQDRGRRGDTQY
TRBJ2-7	TRBV7-9	ASSHTGTGTYEQY
TRBJ2-6	TRBV10-2	ASSEFEFSGANVLT
TRBJ1-2	TRBV7-3	ASSPRTGYGGYT
TRBJ2-7	TRBV6-5	AILRDRGIYEQY